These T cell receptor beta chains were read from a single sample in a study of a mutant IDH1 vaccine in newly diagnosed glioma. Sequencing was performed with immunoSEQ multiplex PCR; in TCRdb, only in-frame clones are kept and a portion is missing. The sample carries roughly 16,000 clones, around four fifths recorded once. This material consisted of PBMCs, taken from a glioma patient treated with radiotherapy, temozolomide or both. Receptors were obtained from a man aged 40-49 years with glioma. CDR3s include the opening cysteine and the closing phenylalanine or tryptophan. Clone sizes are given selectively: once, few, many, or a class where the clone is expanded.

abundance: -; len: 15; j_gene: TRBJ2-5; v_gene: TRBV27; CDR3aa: CASSLGGNYQETQYF
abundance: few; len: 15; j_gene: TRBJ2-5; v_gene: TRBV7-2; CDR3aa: CASSLNIVGGETQYF
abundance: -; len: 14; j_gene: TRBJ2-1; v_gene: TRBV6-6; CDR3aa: CASTAGSSYNEQFF
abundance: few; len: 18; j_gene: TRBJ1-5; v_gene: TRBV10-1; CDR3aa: CATIGCRGSGDSNQPQHF
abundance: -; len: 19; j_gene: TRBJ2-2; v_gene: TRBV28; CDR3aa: CASSFPRTSGRANTGELFF
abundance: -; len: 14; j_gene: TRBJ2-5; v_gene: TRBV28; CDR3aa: CASSYTSGRKTQYF
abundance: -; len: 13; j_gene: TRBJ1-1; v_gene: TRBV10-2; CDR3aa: CASSGTGVTEAFF
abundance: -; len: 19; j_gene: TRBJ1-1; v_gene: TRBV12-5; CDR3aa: CASGSTIRQGLMGITEAFF
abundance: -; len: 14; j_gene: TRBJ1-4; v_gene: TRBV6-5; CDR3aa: CASRPPGAREKLFF
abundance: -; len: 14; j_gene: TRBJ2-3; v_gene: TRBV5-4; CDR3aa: CASSLDRRTDTQYF
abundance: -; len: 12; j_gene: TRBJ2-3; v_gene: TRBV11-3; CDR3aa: CASSRSGDTQYF
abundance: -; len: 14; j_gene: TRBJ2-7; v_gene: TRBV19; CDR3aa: CASSGDRPIYEQYF
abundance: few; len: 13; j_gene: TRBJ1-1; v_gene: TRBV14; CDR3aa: CASSQGGPLRAFF
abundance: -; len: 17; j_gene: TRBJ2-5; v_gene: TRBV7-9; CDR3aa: CASSSPFGGVSQETQYF
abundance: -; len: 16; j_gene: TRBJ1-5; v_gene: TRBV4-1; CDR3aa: CASSQEGATINQPQHF
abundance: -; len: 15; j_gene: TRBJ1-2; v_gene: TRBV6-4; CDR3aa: CASSAETGGNYGYTF
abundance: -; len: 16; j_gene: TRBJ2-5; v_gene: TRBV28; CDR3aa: CASSPPLRTSQETQYF
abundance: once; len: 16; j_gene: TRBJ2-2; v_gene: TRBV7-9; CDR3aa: CAAAEGKGFWTGELFF
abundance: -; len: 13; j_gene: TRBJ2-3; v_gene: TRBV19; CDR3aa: CASSIGSTDTQYF
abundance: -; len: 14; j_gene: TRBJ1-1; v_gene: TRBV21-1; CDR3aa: CASSYLGRATEAFF
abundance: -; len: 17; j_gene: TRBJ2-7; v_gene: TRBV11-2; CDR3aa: CASSLSGGQALTYEQYF
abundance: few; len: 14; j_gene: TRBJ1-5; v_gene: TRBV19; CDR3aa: CASSFRIGDQPQHF
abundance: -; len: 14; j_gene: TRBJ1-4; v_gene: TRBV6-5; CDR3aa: CASKGAGLNEKLFF
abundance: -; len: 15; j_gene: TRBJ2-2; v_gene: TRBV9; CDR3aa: CASSVTSGSAGELFF
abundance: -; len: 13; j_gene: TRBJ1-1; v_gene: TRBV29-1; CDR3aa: CSGGTGGATEAFF
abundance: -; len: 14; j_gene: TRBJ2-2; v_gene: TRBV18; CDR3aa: CASSNGRNTGELFF
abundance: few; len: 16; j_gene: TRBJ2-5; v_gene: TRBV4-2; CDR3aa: CASSQPLSRTGETQYF
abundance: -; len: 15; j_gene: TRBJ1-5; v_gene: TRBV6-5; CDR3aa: CASKQGLYSNQPQHF
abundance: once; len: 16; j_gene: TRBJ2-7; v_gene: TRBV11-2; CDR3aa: CASSPQLGTGAYEQYF
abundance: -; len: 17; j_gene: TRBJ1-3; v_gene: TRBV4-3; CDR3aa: CASSQGVQGSSGNTIYF
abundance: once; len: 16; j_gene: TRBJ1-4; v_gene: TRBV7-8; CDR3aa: CASSSETGPRNEKLFF
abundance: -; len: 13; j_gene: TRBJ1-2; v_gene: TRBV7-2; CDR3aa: CASSLRDRDGYTF
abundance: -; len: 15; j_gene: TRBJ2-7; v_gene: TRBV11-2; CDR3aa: CASSFPGQVSYEQYF
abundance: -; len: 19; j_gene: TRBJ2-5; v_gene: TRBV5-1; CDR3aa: CASSWTLMGQLQYQETQYF
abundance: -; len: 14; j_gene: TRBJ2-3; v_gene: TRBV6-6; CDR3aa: CASKAEGVTDTQYF
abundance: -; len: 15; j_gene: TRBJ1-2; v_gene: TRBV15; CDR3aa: CATRERGIPNYGYTF